A selection of T cell receptor beta chains follows, all from one sample in a study of blood T cell repertoires in COVID-19. Some clones are missing from TCRdb's copy, which holds only in-frame ones; the method was immunoSEQ multiplex PCR. Seen here are 120,000 or so clones, approximately 90% observed once, and the top ten hold around 7.3%. The sample comprised peripheral blood. The receptors shown here come from a man in his forties or fifties with acute or convalescent COVID-19. The CDR3 runs from the conserved cysteine through the conserved F or W. D genes are given only for firm matches. Part of the rows lack a size; the others show once, few, many or a class for expanded clones.

J gene	clone size	V gene	D gene	CDR3 DNA	CDR3 protein
TRBJ2-1	-	TRBV19	TRBD1	TGTGCCAGTACCGGGGACAGGAGCTCCTACAATGAGCAGTTCTTC	CASTGDRSSYNEQFF
TRBJ2-3	-	TRBV7-8	-	TGTGCCCTTACTTCGGGGTTGAACACAGATACGCAGTATTTT	CALTSGLNTDTQYF
TRBJ1-2	-	TRBV25-1	-	TGTGCCAGCAGTGAGCGGGGGGCCTATGGCTACACCTTC	CASSERGAYGYTF
TRBJ1-1	-	TRBV11-2	-	TGTGCCAGCAGCCGCAATCGGGGTTACACTGAAGCTTTCTTT	CASSRNRGYTEAFF
TRBJ1-4	-	TRBV4-3	-	TGCGCCAGCAGCCAAGACCGGGGGTTAGGTGAAAAACTGTTTTTT	CASSQDRGLGEKLFF
TRBJ1-3	-	TRBV30	-	TGTGCCTGGAGTGTATGGGGAGGGAGCTCTGGAAACACCATATATTTT	CAWSVWGGSSGNTIYF
TRBJ1-5	-	TRBV5-6	TRBD1	TGTGCCAGCAGCCAGTGGACAGGGAAAAATCAGCCCCAGCATTTT	CASSQWTGKNQPQHF
TRBJ2-2	-	TRBV30	-	TGTGCCTTTGGAAAAGCGGTCAGGACCGGGGAGCTGTTTTTT	CAFGKAVRTGELFF
TRBJ2-2	-	TRBV18	-	TGTGCCAGCTCACAGGACAGCGGCTCGCGCGGGGAGCTGTTTTTT	CASSQDSGSRGELFF
TRBJ1-4	-	TRBV6-2/TRBV6-3	-	TGTGCCAGCAGTGCTATATTTGCAACTAATGAAAAACTGTTTTTT	CASSAIFATNEKLFF
TRBJ2-7	-	TRBV4-1	TRBD2	TGCGCCAGCAGCCAACCTACTAGCGGAGCCTACGAGCAGTACTTC	CASSQPTSGAYEQYF
TRBJ2-7	many	TRBV14	-	TGTGCCAGCAGCCAAGGGGGCTACGCCTACGAGCAGTACTTC	CASSQGGYAYEQYF
TRBJ2-1	-	TRBV7-8	TRBD1	TGTGCCAGCAGCATAGGGACAGGGCCCTACAATGAGCAGTTCTTC	CASSIGTGPYNEQFF
TRBJ1-3	-	TRBV19	TRBD1	TGTGCCAGTAGTCTTCGCCGACAGGGTTTCGGCGACACCATATATTTT	CASSLRRQGFGDTIYF
TRBJ2-5	-	TRBV5-5	-	TGTGCCAGCAGAAAGGCTCCGGGGGAGGAAGAGACCCAGTACTTC	CASRKAPGEEETQYF
TRBJ2-1	-	TRBV5-5	TRBD1	TGTGCCAGCAGCTATGGACAGGGCGGCTCCTACAATGAGCAGTTCTTC	CASSYGQGGSYNEQFF
TRBJ2-1	-	TRBV5-1	-	TGCGCCAGCAGCCCCGGTACTAGTCCGAGCTCCTACAATGAGCAGTTCTTC	CASSPGTSPSSYNEQFF
TRBJ1-1	once	TRBV27	TRBD1	TGTGCCAGCAGTTTGGAGGGACAGGGAAGGACTGAAGCTTTCTTT	CASSLEGQGRTEAFF
TRBJ2-1	-	TRBV29-1	TRBD2	TGCAGCGTTGAAGATAGCGGGAGATCCTGGTATGAGCAGTTCTTC	CSVEDSGRSWYEQFF
TRBJ1-5	-	TRBV6-5	TRBD1	TGTGCCAGCAGGAACAGGGGTGGTGGGCAGCCCCAGCATTTT	CASRNRGGGQPQHF
TRBJ1-3	-	TRBV11-3	TRBD1	TGTGCCAGCGGTCGGGGGACAGCACTAAATCTTGGAAACACCATATATTTT	CASGRGTALNLGNTIYF
TRBJ1-2	-	TRBV10-3	-	TGTGCCATCAGTGAGCCTGGGAACGGGGGGGCGGCTGGCTACACCTTC	CAISEPGNGGAAGYTF
TRBJ2-1	-	TRBV4-3	TRBD1	TGCGCCAGCAGCAAAAGAAGGGACAGGGGGTACGATGAGCAGTTCTTC	CASSKRRDRGYDEQFF
TRBJ2-7	-	TRBV27	-	TGTGCCAGCAGAGATACAGGGAGAGACGAGCAGTACTTC	CASRDTGRDEQYF
TRBJ2-7	-	TRBV29-1	TRBD1	TGCAGCGTTACTCCGGGACAGGATATTTACGAGCAGTACTTC	CSVTPGQDIYEQYF
TRBJ2-3	-	TRBV2	TRBD1	TGTGCCAGCAGCCTAGACAGGGGGGACTCAGATACGCAGTATTTT	CASSLDRGDSDTQYF
TRBJ2-3	-	TRBV28	-	TGTGCCAGCAGTCAAGACAGATCCACTAGCACAGATACGCAGTATTTT	CASSQDRSTSTDTQYF
TRBJ2-7	-	TRBV4-1	-	TGCGCCAGCAGCCAACCGGGAGCTCCCTACGAGCAGTACTTC	CASSQPGAPYEQYF
TRBJ2-7	-	TRBV7-9	-	TGTGCCAGCAGCTTCCCCGGACTGACGGCCTACGAGCAGTACTTC	CASSFPGLTAYEQYF
TRBJ2-4	-	TRBV19	TRBD2	TGTGCCAGTAGTATATGGGGGAGGGTGGACATTCAGTACTTC	CASSIWGRVDIQYF
TRBJ2-7	-	TRBV7-2	-	TGTGCCAGCAGGAGGGGAGGGGGAGTGGGGGAGCAGTACTTC	CASRRGGGVGEQYF
TRBJ2-3	-	TRBV10-3	-	TGTGCCATCAGAGACTCCACTACAGATACGCAGTATTTT	CAIRDSTTDTQYF
TRBJ1-1	once	TRBV6-2/TRBV6-3	TRBD1	TGTGCCAGCAGCCGGGAGGGACAGGGGGCTACTGAAGCTTTCTTT	CASSREGQGATEAFF
TRBJ1-1	-	TRBV30	-	TGTGCCTGGAGTGTGGGGGGAACTGAAGCTTTCTTT	CAWSVGGTEAFF
TRBJ2-7	-	TRBV19	-	TGTGCCAGTACCAGAAGGGCGGGCAGCTCCTACGAGCAGTACTTC	CASTRRAGSSYEQYF
TRBJ2-1	-	TRBV9	-	TGTGCCAGCAGCGTAGCTAGATACAATGAGCAGTTCTTC	CASSVARYNEQFF